This T cell receptor (beta chain) was documented in a study of T cells expressing NK-cell markers. Reprocessing the 5' RACE reads, TCRdb reports a single entry for every CDR3 protein and omits DNA. The sample data list 5,500 to 8,500 distinct CDR3 sequences. This CDR3 has 15 amino acids. Per germline, CDR1 MNHEY and CDR2 SVGAGI. Sequences were obtained from blood T cells: a sorted CD56 or NKG2C T cell subset, CD4+ or CD8+ T cells, or bulk PBMC T cells (not recorded which). This TCR derives from a man between 18 and 69 years old in good health. The gene calls are TRBV6-5 and TRBJ2-2. The CDR3 region is CASSYGNENTGELFF.